This TCR beta chain was profiled in a study of blood T cell repertoires in COVID-19. Study as a whole: Whether acute or convalescent, the COVID-19 samples came from the United States, Italy and Spain. T cells, B-cell-depleted T cells, or PBMCs supplied cDNA or gDNA.

This CDR3 is built from 15 residues. The V and J ends lost 2 bases and 0 bases respectively, with 7 bases between them. The germline CDR1 and CDR2 sequences are SGHVS and FQNEAQ. In the authors' methods: Nucleated cell number was recorded as an estimate derived from reference gene primer amplification. TCRdb keeps only in-frame clones here, not all; method: immunoSEQ multiplex PCR. For V, J and clone size, that table is used; D and trimming come from the DNA. The repertoire holds some 90,000 clones, around 90% seen once, with just under 4% in the top ten. The sample comprised peripheral blood. This chain joins TRBV7-8 and TRBJ2-2; D ambiguous. This clonotype was obtained from a woman in her forties or fifties in a cohort sampled during active COVID-19. CDR3 coding DNA: TGTGCCAGCAGCTTACCAAGAGCGAACACCGGGGAGCTGTTTTTT. Amino acid sequence: CASSLPRANTGELFF.